The entry below gives a single TCR beta chain sequence along with its context. These data belong to a study of blood T cell repertoires in COVID-19. Study as a whole: Researchers got acute and convalescent COVID-19 samples from the United States, Italy and Spain. In each case, the material was cDNA or gDNA derived from T cells, B-cell-depleted T cells, or PBMCs.

V shed 0 bases and J shed 7 bases, with 12 bases lying between them. From germline, CDR1 is SGHRS and CDR2 YFSETQ. This CDR3 spans 14 amino acids. Authors' data handling: Researchers report that nucleated cell counts were estimated from reference gene primer amplification. The assay was immunoSEQ multiplex PCR, and TCRdb's table has in-frame clones only and misses some. V and J calls and clone size are as listed in that table; D and trimming were resolved from the DNA. This table has about 170,000 clones, about 85% appearing once. The source of this sequence is a man between 60 and 75 years old with acute or convalescent COVID-19. The chain has TRBV5-1 and TRBJ2-3; D is unclear. The sequenced material came from peripheral blood. CDR3 loop: CASSLAGLQNTQYF. As DNA, the CDR3 is TGCGCCAGCAGCTTGGCCGGTTTGCAAAATACGCAGTATTTT.